This is a list of T cell receptor beta chains from one sample in a study. From the RT-PCR reads, TCRdb called clonotypes with MiXCR, one entry per CDR3 protein. The data contain about 700,000 distinct CDR3 sequences, over 12% of them singletons. Sequencing was carried out using memory CD4+ T cells from blood. The receptor source for this set is a female donor in good health, serving as a healthy control. Both conserved end residues are part of each CDR3. D genes are given only for firm matches. The size of a clone is reported for some rows only, either as once, few or many, or as a class for expanded clones.

D: .; V: TRBV6-5; length: 14; size: .; J: TRBJ2-7; DNA: TGTGCCAGCAGTTACGGGGCCAGGGAGGATAGGAAGTACTTC; CDR3: CASSYGAREDRKYF
D: TRBD2; V: TRBV20-1; length: 14; size: .; J: TRBJ2-1; DNA: TGCAGTGCAGTTGTAGCGGGAGAAATCAATGAGCAGTTCTTC; CDR3: CSAVVAGEINEQFF
D: TRBD2; V: TRBV7-2; length: 16; size: .; J: TRBJ2-1; DNA: TGTGCCAGCGGCAGCGTTATAGCGGGAGGGCCAGGTGAGCAGTTCTTC; CDR3: CASGSVIAGGPGEQFF
D: TRBD1; V: TRBV12-3/TRBV12-4; length: 14; size: many; J: TRBJ2-5; DNA: TGTGCCAGCAGCCAGAGACAGGGGTCAGAGACCCAGTACTTC; CDR3: CASSQRQGSETQYF
D: TRBD2; V: TRBV6-1; length: 14; size: .; J: TRBJ2-7; DNA: TGTGCCAGCTCGCTAGCGGCTAGCTCCTACGAGCAGTACTTC; CDR3: CASSLAASSYEQYF
D: .; V: TRBV6-5; length: 16; size: many; J: TRBJ1-2; DNA: TGTGCCAGCAGTTCCGGTCCCGTAAATCTTAACTATGGCTACACCTTC; CDR3: CASSSGPVNLNYGYTF
D: .; V: TRBV24-1; length: 16; size: .; J: TRBJ2-2; DNA: TGTGCCACCAGTGATTTTAGTACTCTGAACACCGGGGAGCTGTTTTTT; CDR3: CATSDFSTLNTGELFF
D: .; V: TRBV7-2; length: 16; size: .; J: TRBJ1-5; DNA: TGTGCCAGCAGCCCATTTCCGGACGCCCGTCTTGGGCCCCAGCATTTT; CDR3: CASSPFPDARLGPQHF
D: .; V: TRBV12-3/TRBV12-4; length: 15; size: many; J: TRBJ2-3; DNA: TGTGCCAGCAGTTTAGAGGGGGGGCTTGGAGATACGCAGTATTTT; CDR3: CASSLEGGLGDTQYF
D: TRBD2; V: TRBV29-1; length: 17; size: many; J: TRBJ2-2; DNA: TGCAGCGTCCTGGCCGGGACTAGCGGGAGGAACACCGGGGAGCTGTTTTTT; CDR3: CSVLAGTSGRNTGELFF
D: .; V: TRBV5-1; length: 11; size: few; J: TRBJ2-2; DNA: TGCGCCAGCAAGGGGGCCGGGGAGCTGTTTTTT; CDR3: CASKGAGELFF
D: .; V: TRBV5-1; length: 13; size: few; J: TRBJ2-5; DNA: TGCGCCAGCAGCTTGTTTACGGAAGAGACCCAGTACTTC; CDR3: CASSLFTEETQYF
D: .; V: TRBV7-2; length: 16; size: few; J: TRBJ1-3; DNA: TGTGCCAGCAGCTTAGTATACGAGAGCTCTGGAAACACCATATATTTT; CDR3: CASSLVYESSGNTIYF
D: .; V: TRBV7-3; length: 12; size: few; J: TRBJ2-2; DNA: TGTGCCAGCACCCGTCCCCCTGGGGAGCTGTTTTTT; CDR3: CASTRPPGELFF
D: .; V: TRBV10-3; length: 15; size: .; J: TRBJ2-7; DNA: TGTGCCATCAGTGAGGTAGGAGACACAACCTACGAGCAGTACTTC; CDR3: CAISEVGDTTYEQYF
D: TRBD1; V: TRBV29-1; length: 15; size: few; J: TRBJ1-1; DNA: TGCAGCGTCCCCGGGACAGGGAATATGAACACTGAAGCTTTCTTT; CDR3: CSVPGTGNMNTEAFF
D: .; V: TRBV9; length: 15; size: few; J: TRBJ2-3; DNA: TGTGCCAGCAGCGTAGGCAGGGTTGGCGTGGATACGCAGTATTTT; CDR3: CASSVGRVGVDTQYF
D: TRBD1; V: TRBV4-3; length: 16; size: many; J: TRBJ2-3; DNA: TGCGCCAGCAGCCAAGAGAACAGGGGTGTAACAGATACGCAGTATTTT; CDR3: CASSQENRGVTDTQYF
D: .; V: TRBV6-5; length: 13; size: few; J: TRBJ1-1; DNA: TGTGCCAGCAACCGGCGCTATGACACTGAAGCTTTCTTT; CDR3: CASNRRYDTEAFF
D: TRBD2; V: TRBV7-2; length: 15; size: .; J: TRBJ2-7; DNA: TGTGCCAGCAGTCCTGGGGGGGGTTTTTCCTACGAGCAGTACTTC; CDR3: CASSPGGGFSYEQYF
D: TRBD2; V: TRBV7-9; length: 16; size: few; J: TRBJ2-7; DNA: TGTGCCAGCAGCTGGCGGGGGGAAGCGACCCCCTACGAGCAGTACTTC; CDR3: CASSWRGEATPYEQYF
D: TRBD2; V: TRBV20-1; length: 20; size: few; J: TRBJ2-3; DNA: TGCAGTGCTAGAGATCTAATACGGTCTAGCGGACTATCTAGCACAGATACGCAGTATTTT; CDR3: CSARDLIRSSGLSSTDTQYF
D: .; V: TRBV12-3/TRBV12-4; length: 13; size: many; J: TRBJ2-1; DNA: TGTGCCAGCAGTATCGGATTAGACGATGAGCAGTTCTTC; CDR3: CASSIGLDDEQFF
D: TRBD1; V: TRBV2; length: 15; size: .; J: TRBJ1-5; DNA: TGTGCCAGCAGTGAAGGTGCAGGGGGCCAGCAGCCCCAGCATTTT; CDR3: CASSEGAGGQQPQHF
D: TRBD2; V: TRBV9; length: 14; size: few; J: TRBJ2-3; DNA: TGTGCCAGCAGCGTTGGCGGGAGTGAAGATACGCAGTATTTT; CDR3: CASSVGGSEDTQYF
D: TRBD2; V: TRBV5-1; length: 15; size: many; J: TRBJ2-7; DNA: TGCGCCAGCAGCTTGGCCCCGGGGGGATCCTACGAGCAGTACTTC; CDR3: CASSLAPGGSYEQYF
D: .; V: TRBV9; length: 13; size: .; J: TRBJ2-5; DNA: TGTGCCAGCAGTGTTCAGGGGCAAGAGACCCAGTACTTC; CDR3: CASSVQGQETQYF
D: .; V: TRBV20-1; length: 17; size: few; J: TRBJ2-1; DNA: TGCAGTGCTAGGGATCGCAGAAGGGGAGTCTGGGATAATGAGCAGTTCTTC; CDR3: CSARDRRRGVWDNEQFF
D: TRBD1; V: TRBV12-3/TRBV12-4; length: 14; size: many; J: TRBJ2-7; DNA: TGTGCCAGCAGCCATGACAGGGTGGGCTACGAGCAGTACTTC; CDR3: CASSHDRVGYEQYF
D: .; V: TRBV20-1; length: 16; size: few; J: TRBJ2-2; DNA: TGCAGTGCTAGAGATAAAGGACTACAGAACACCGGGGAGCTGTTTTTT; CDR3: CSARDKGLQNTGELFF
D: .; V: TRBV20-1; length: 15; size: few; J: TRBJ2-7; DNA: TGCAGTGCTCCGAGCGCCGGGACTTCATCCTACGAGCAGTACTTC; CDR3: CSAPSAGTSSYEQYF
D: .; V: TRBV20-1; length: 12; size: many; J: TRBJ2-5; DNA: TGCAGTGCTGGTCAAGGGAAGGAGACCCAGTACTTC; CDR3: CSAGQGKETQYF
D: .; V: TRBV6-2/TRBV6-3; length: 18; size: .; J: TRBJ1-1; DNA: TGTGCCAGCAGTTACCGGCGGGGACCTGATGGCGGGGACACTGAAGCTTTCTTT; CDR3: CASSYRRGPDGGDTEAFF
D: .; V: TRBV12-3/TRBV12-4; length: 14; size: many; J: TRBJ1-1; DNA: TGTGCCAGCGGACCACAGGGTAGAAACACTGAAGCTTTCTTT; CDR3: CASGPQGRNTEAFF
D: .; V: TRBV12-3/TRBV12-4; length: 11; size: many; J: TRBJ2-1; DNA: TGTGCCAGCAGTTTTGGCAATGAGCAGTTCTTC; CDR3: CASSFGNEQFF
D: TRBD1; V: TRBV10-3; length: 18; size: .; J: TRBJ2-7; DNA: TGTGCCATCAGTGGAGGGGAGAGAAGGACAGGGATTAGCTACGAGCAGTACTTC; CDR3: CAISGGERRTGISYEQYF
D: TRBD2; V: TRBV7-2; length: 16; size: .; J: TRBJ2-5; DNA: TGTGCCAGCACCATCAGAGGGAGCGGGGCCCAAGAGACCCAGTACTTC; CDR3: CASTIRGSGAQETQYF
D: .; V: TRBV20-1; length: 13; size: few; J: TRBJ2-7; DNA: TGCAGTGCTAGACGGGCTAGCCGAGGAGAGCAGTACTTC; CDR3: CSARRASRGEQYF
D: TRBD1; V: TRBV20-1; length: 14; size: .; J: TRBJ2-1; DNA: TGCAGTGCTCCGACAGGGGCACTATACAATGAGCAGTTCTTC; CDR3: CSAPTGALYNEQFF
D: .; V: TRBV4-1; length: 13; size: many; J: TRBJ2-7; DNA: TGCGCCAGCAGCCTCGGGGCCTCCTACGAGCAGTACTTC; CDR3: CASSLGASYEQYF
D: .; V: TRBV19; length: 13; size: few; J: TRBJ1-1; DNA: TGTGCCACCCGCGGAAGGGGAGACACTGAAGCTTTCTTT; CDR3: CATRGRGDTEAFF
D: .; V: TRBV21-1; length: 17; size: .; J: TRBJ1-1; DNA: TGTGCCAGCAGCGCCGATGCAGGGACGATGGGGGACACTGAAGCTTTCTTT; CDR3: CASSADAGTMGDTEAFF
D: .; V: TRBV12-3/TRBV12-4; length: 14; size: .; J: TRBJ2-5; DNA: TGTGCCAGCAGTTTATGGGGGACCCAAGAGACCCAGTACTTC; CDR3: CASSLWGTQETQYF
D: TRBD2; V: TRBV4-2; length: 16; size: few; J: TRBJ2-2; DNA: TGTGCCAGCAGCCAATTAGCGGGAGCGAACACCGGGGAGCTGTTTTTT; CDR3: CASSQLAGANTGELFF
D: .; V: TRBV30; length: 15; size: .; J: TRBJ1-2; DNA: TGTGCCTGGAGTGTTGGTCCAGGGCCGGCTTATGGCTACACCTTC; CDR3: CAWSVGPGPAYGYTF
D: .; V: TRBV29-1; length: 12; size: .; J: TRBJ1-3; DNA: TGCAGCGTTGCCGGGGCCGGAAACACCATATATTTT; CDR3: CSVAGAGNTIYF
D: .; V: TRBV3-1; length: 13; size: few; J: TRBJ2-2; DNA: TGTGCCAGCAGCCAATTATTGGGCGGGGAGCTGTTTTTT; CDR3: CASSQLLGGELFF
D: .; V: TRBV9; length: 12; size: many; J: TRBJ1-2; DNA: TGTGCCAGCGGTGACAGATACTATGGCTACACCTTC; CDR3: CASGDRYYGYTF
D: TRBD2; V: TRBV12-3/TRBV12-4; length: 20; size: .; J: TRBJ2-1; DNA: TGTGCCAGCAGTCCCCACGCCGGGACTAGCGGGTCTGGCCCATACAATGAGCAGTTCTTC; CDR3: CASSPHAGTSGSGPYNEQFF
D: .; V: TRBV28; length: 15; size: .; J: TRBJ1-2; DNA: TGTGCCAGCAGTTTAACCCAGGGGAAGGGATATGGCTACACCTTC; CDR3: CASSLTQGKGYGYTF
D: TRBD2; V: TRBV20-1; length: 12; size: few; J: TRBJ2-1; DNA: TGCAGTGCAGCGGGGAGAGGCCCGAGGCAGTTCTTC; CDR3: CSAAGRGPRQFF
D: .; V: TRBV7-2; length: 14; size: .; J: TRBJ1-2; DNA: TGTGCCAGCAGCTCCAGACAGATCAACTATGGCTACACCTTC; CDR3: CASSSRQINYGYTF
D: TRBD1; V: TRBV18; length: 15; size: few; J: TRBJ1-2; DNA: TGTGCCAGCTCATCGGGACAGGGGCTTCCCTATGGCTACACCTTC; CDR3: CASSSGQGLPYGYTF
D: TRBD1; V: TRBV29-1; length: 15; size: many; J: TRBJ1-1; DNA: TGCAGCGTCGGACAGGTCTTAACTTTGAACACTGAAGCTTTCTTT; CDR3: CSVGQVLTLNTEAFF
D: .; V: TRBV10-3; length: 15; size: many; J: TRBJ2-3; DNA: TGTGCCATCAGTGACTCGAGGACGGGTACAGATACGCAGTATTTT; CDR3: CAISDSRTGTDTQYF